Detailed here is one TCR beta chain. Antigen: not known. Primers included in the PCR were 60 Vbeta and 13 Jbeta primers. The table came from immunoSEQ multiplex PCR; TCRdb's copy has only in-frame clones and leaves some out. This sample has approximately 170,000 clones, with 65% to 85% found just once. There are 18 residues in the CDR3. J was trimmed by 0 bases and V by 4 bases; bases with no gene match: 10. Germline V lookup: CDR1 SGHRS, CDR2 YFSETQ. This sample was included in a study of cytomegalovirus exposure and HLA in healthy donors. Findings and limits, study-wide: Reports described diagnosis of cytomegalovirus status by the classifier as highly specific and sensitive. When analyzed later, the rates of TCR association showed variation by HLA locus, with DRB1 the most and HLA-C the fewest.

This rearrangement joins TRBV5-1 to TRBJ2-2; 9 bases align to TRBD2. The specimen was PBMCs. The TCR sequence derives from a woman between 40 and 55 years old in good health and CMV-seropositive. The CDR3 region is CASSRNSGGDANTGELFF. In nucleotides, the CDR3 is TGCGCCAGCAGCAGAAATAGCGGGGGTGACGCGAACACCGGGGAGCTGTTTTTT.